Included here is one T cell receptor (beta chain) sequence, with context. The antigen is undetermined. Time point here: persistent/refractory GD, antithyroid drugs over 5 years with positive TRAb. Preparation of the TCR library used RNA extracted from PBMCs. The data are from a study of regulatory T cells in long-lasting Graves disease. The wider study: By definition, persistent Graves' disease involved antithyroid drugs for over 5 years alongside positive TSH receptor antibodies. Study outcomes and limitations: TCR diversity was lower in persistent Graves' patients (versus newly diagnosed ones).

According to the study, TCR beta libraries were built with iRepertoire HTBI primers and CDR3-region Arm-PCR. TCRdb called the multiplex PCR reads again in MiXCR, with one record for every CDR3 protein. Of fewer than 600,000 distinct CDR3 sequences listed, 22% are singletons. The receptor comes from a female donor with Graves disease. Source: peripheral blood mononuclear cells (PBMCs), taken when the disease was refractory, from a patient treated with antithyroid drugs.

The CDR3 nucleotides read TGCAGCGTCTTACTTCGGGCCTACGGTTCCCCAGGGGGCCGCAATCAGCCCCAGCATTTT. Encoded protein: CSVLLRAYGSPGGRNQPQHF. The rearrangement links TRBV29-1 to TRBJ1-5; 8 bases map to TRBD1. This CDR3 is built from 20 residues. Germline CDR1 is SQVTM and CDR2 is ANQGSEA. J was trimmed by 2 bases and V by 6 bases; bases with no gene match: 24.